Listed here are 30 T cell receptor beta chains from one sample, sequenced in a study of relationships among human T cell subsets. Naive plus transitional T cells were isolated with anti-CD45RA microbeads from pooled CD4+ and CD8+ T cells. From mRNA, alpha and beta CDR3 regions were amplified using semiquantitative ARM-PCR. ARM-PCR used tagged nested gene-specific primers, then communal superprimers for exponential amplification. TCRdb redid the calling of the multiplex PCR reads with MiXCR, one entry per CDR3 protein. This sample has some 7,000 distinct CDR3 sequences, with about two thirds found just once. The sample was naive and transitional (CD45RA+) T cells sorted from blood. These receptors all come from a man aged 40-55 years in good health.

This chain links TRBV7-8 with TRBJ2-3, with D tentatively TRBD2 (6 bases). Trimming took 6 bases from V and 2 from J, leaving 27 bases between them. CDR3 size: 19 residues. In germline, CDR1 is SGHVS, CDR2 FQNEAQ. DNA for the CDR3: TGTGCCAGCAGACAGCTGGAGTCGAGTTTAGCGGAACTCACAGATACGCAGTATTTT. Protein sequence: CASRQLESSLAELTDTQYF.

This chain links TRBV4-2 with TRBJ1-1; D gene uncertain. V lost 4 bases to trimming and J lost 5 bases, with 17 bases between them. This CDR3 spans 15 amino acids. Germline V gene sequence: CDR1 LGHNA, CDR2 YNFKEQ. CDR3 bases: TGTGCCAGCAGCCCCGAAGAGATACGCGGAACTGAAGCTTTCTTT. Its translation is CASSPEEIRGTEAFF.

V and J are TRBV5-1 and TRBJ2-3, with D tentatively TRBD2 (6 bases). CDR3 size: 14 residues. Trimming took 3 bases from V and 3 from J, leaving 11 bases between them. Per germline, CDR1 SGHRS and CDR2 YFSETQ. In DNA, the CDR3 is TGCGCCAGCAGCTCCGCGGGGCGGACAGATACGCAGTATTTT. It yields the protein CASSSAGRTDTQYF.

About this clonotype itself: A junction end diverges from the germline sequence, so it may reflect a read error. The chain carries TRBV5-4 and TRBJ2-3; 9 bases agree with TRBD1. The CDR3 is made up of 14 amino acids. Per the germline V gene, CDR1 is SGHNT and CDR2 is YYREEE (reference sequence). Written as DNA, the CDR3 is TGCGCCAGCAGCCCGGGACAGGGAGGAGATACGCAGTATTTT. This codes for CASSPGQGGDTQYF.

This clonotype appeared a few times. This chain connects TRBV18 to TRBJ1-2, with D perhaps matching TRBD1 (6 bases). Per the germline V gene, CDR1 is KGHSH and CDR2 is LQKENI. V lost 3 bases to trimming and J lost 3 bases, with 11 bases between them. The CDR3 length is 14 residues. CDR3 coding DNA: TGTGCCAGCTCACCGTCGGACAGAGACTATGGCTACACCTTC. It translates to CASSPSDRDYGYTF.

The CDR3 DNA reads as TGTGCCAGCAGCGACGCGGCAGGGACACACGAGCAGTACTTC. Encoded protein: CASSDAAGTHEQYF. The chain carries TRBV14 and TRBJ2-7; tentative D call: TRBD1 (6 bases). Germline V lookup: CDR1 SGHDN, CDR2 FVKESK. The CDR3 runs to 14 residues. V was trimmed by 5 bases and J by 5 bases, leaving 16 bases between them.

This clonotype has just a few counts. This chain links TRBV27 with TRBJ2-5; D uncertain. The CDR3 totals 12 residues. Trimming pared 5 bases from V and 7 bases from J, leaving 11 bases between. Germline loops: CDR1 MNHEY, CDR2 SMNVEV (reference sequence). CDR3 sequence: CASSIRRRTQYF. Here the CDR3 DNA reads TGTGCCAGCAGTATCCGAAGGAGGACCCAGTACTTC.

This clonotype was recorded once. V gene TRBV5-1 combines with J gene TRBJ2-3; D is ambiguous. The CDR3 runs 16 residues. The V and J ends lost 0 bases and 6 bases respectively, with 17 bases between them. The V gene's germline CDR1 is SGHRS and CDR2 YFSETQ. Here the CDR3 reads CASSLGPASFWDTQYF. The CDR3 nucleotides read TGCGCCAGCAGCTTGGGGCCCGCCTCGTTTTGGGATACGCAGTATTTT. The full variable domain, with the rest looked up from reference TRBV5-1 and TRBJ2-3, is KAGVTQTPRYLIKTRGQQVTLSCSPISGHRSVSWYQQTPGQGLQFLFEYFSETQRNKGNFPGRFSGRQFSNSRSEMNVSTLELGDSALYLCASSLGPASFWDTQYFGPGTRLTVL.

This sequence joins TRBV28 and TRBJ1-2, with D perhaps TRBD1 (5 bases). Trimming removed 3 bases from V and 1 base from J, with 21 bases in between. Per the germline V gene, CDR1 is MDHEN and CDR2 is SYDVKM. This CDR3 region has 18 residues. This CDR3 is CASSLVGLPPQSNYGYTF. The CDR3 coding sequence is TGTGCCAGCAGTTTGGTGGGGCTACCTCCCCAGAGTAACTATGGCTACACCTTC.

V usage is TRBV20-1 and J usage is TRBJ2-6; D ambiguous. CDR1 and CDR2 from the germline V gene are DFQATT and SNEGSKA (reference sequence). The CDR3 extends over 14 amino acids. V was trimmed by 6 bases and J by 2 bases, leaving 11 bases between them. The CDR3 sequence is CSAPVRTGANVLTF. As DNA, the CDR3 is TGCAGTGCCCCGGTGAGAACTGGGGCCAACGTCCTGACTTTC.

This clonotype occurred a few times. The chain joins TRBV11-1 to TRBJ2-1; 7 nucleotides match TRBD1. V lost 1 base, J lost 2 bases, and 2 bases stayed unmatched. The CDR3 is 15 residues long. Germline-derived CDR1 and CDR2 are SGHAT and FQDESV (reference sequence). This chain's CDR3 is CASSLEDRAYNEQFF. DNA of the CDR3: TGTGCCAGCAGCTTAGAAGACAGGGCCTACAATGAGCAGTTCTTC.

This clonotype has more than one count but fewer than ten. The J gene is TRBJ2-4, the V gene TRBV11-2; D is unresolved. CDR1 is SGHAT, CDR2 FQNNGV, per germline. Trimming took off 5 bases at V and 3 bases at J, with 14 bases between the two ends. The CDR3 is made up of 15 amino acids. The CDR3 is CASSAGPLGKNIQYF. The DNA for the CDR3 is TGTGCCAGCAGCGCCGGACCCTTGGGCAAAAACATTCAGTACTTC.

The CDR3 sequence is CASSRGTSGGDTQYF. In DNA form, the CDR3 reads TGTGCCAGCAGCCGGGGGACTAGCGGCGGGGATACGCAGTATTTT. The chain is built from TRBV7-2 and TRBJ2-3; TRBD2 agrees at 11 bases. Trimming cost V 5 bases and J 6 bases; bases outside gene matches: 7. The CDR3 has 15 residues. Per germline, CDR1 SGHTA and CDR2 FQGNSA.

The genes are TRBV28 and TRBJ2-7; D not resolved. This CDR3 is built from 16 residues. The ends were cut back, 5 bases at V and 4 bases at J, with 21 bases in the middle. Germline CDR1 MDHEN, CDR2 SYDVKM. The CDR3 spells CASSPGGLSLEYEQYF. Written as DNA, the CDR3 is TGTGCCAGCAGTCCAGGCGGCCTAAGCCTGGAGTACGAGCAGTACTTC.

The table lists this clonotype with a few counts. The chain has TRBV7-9 and TRBJ2-5; 8 bases fit TRBD2. The CDR3 has 18 amino acids. Germline CDR1 reads SEHNR; CDR2 reads FQNEAQ (reference sequence). V was pared by 2 bases and J by 2 bases, with 13 bases of the junction left unmatched. The chain's CDR3 is CASSLSGGSGSGQETQYF. DNA for the CDR3: TGTGCCAGCAGCTTATCCGGCGGGAGCGGGAGTGGGCAAGAGACCCAGTACTTC. Full variable domain (outside the CDR3, taken from reference TRBV7-9 and TRBJ2-5): DTGVSQNPRHKITKRGQNVTFRCDPISEHNRLYWYRQTLGQGPEFLTYFQNEAQLEKSRLLSDRFSAERPKGSFSTLEIQRTEQGDSAMYLCASSLSGGSGSGQETQYFGPGTRLLVL.

This clonotype turned up a few times. This chain connects TRBV2 to TRBJ2-7, with D unresolved. V lost 3 bases and J 6 bases, leaving 3 bases between the germline ends. The germline V gene has CDR1 SNHLY and CDR2 FYNNEI. CDR3 size: 10 residues. The CDR3 reads CASSDAEQYF. Here the CDR3 DNA reads TGTGCCAGCAGTGACGCCGAGCAGTACTTC.

This clonotype came up a few times. This chain connects TRBV20-1 to TRBJ1-1; D is ambiguous. Germline assignment: CDR1 DFQATT and CDR2 SNEGSKA (reference sequence). CDR3 size: 11 residues. Trimming stripped 0 bases from V and 9 bases from J, with 8 bases between. CDR3 region: CSARDSVKAFF. As DNA, the CDR3 is TGCAGTGCTAGAGACTCGGTGAAAGCTTTCTTT.

The chain has TRBV11-2 and TRBJ2-7, with 7 bases that match TRBD1. Trimming cost V 5 bases and J 0 bases; bases outside gene matches: 16. This CDR3 has 18 residues. Germline assignment: CDR1 SGHAT and CDR2 FQNNGV. The CDR3: CASSHLPLLPGGSYEQYF. DNA of the CDR3: TGTGCCAGCAGCCATCTTCCCCTCCTGCCAGGGGGCTCCTACGAGCAGTACTTC.

The chain carries TRBV18 and TRBJ2-1, with TRBD2 identical over 9 bases. Germline V CDR1 and CDR2: KGHSH, LQKENI. V trimming: 3 bases; J trimming: 7 bases; junction bases outside the gene matches: 7. The CDR3 contains 15 residues. CDR3 DNA: TGTGCCAGCTCACCGTCTAGCGGGAAATGGAATGAGCAGTTCTTC. Protein sequence: CASSPSSGKWNEQFF.

This chain uses TRBV29-1 with TRBJ2-7; 8 bases are shared with TRBD2. The CDR3 consists of 14 residues. CDR1 SQVTM and CDR2 ANQGSEA come from the germline V gene. With V trimmed by 6 bases and J by 4 bases, 11 bases remained unmatched. The CDR3 protein is CSVGRAGVGYEQYF. CDR3 nucleotides: TGCAGCGTGGGTCGAGCGGGAGTAGGGTACGAGCAGTACTTC.

J is TRBJ1-1 and V is TRBV27, with TRBD1 as a possible D gene (5 bases). Germline V gene sequence: CDR1 MNHEY, CDR2 SMNVEV (reference sequence). CDR3 size: 14 residues. Trimming left V 3 bases short and J 4 bases short, with 12 bases between. CDR3 loop: CASSFEGRTTEAFF. CDR3 DNA sequence: TGTGCCAGCAGTTTTGAGGGGAGGACCACTGAAGCTTTCTTT.

The J gene is TRBJ2-3, the V gene TRBV11-2; D may match TRBD1 or TRBD2 (5 bases each). CDR3 length: 16 residues. V was shortened by 0 bases and J by 3 bases, with 13 bases between the two germline ends. Looked up from germline, CDR1 is SGHAT and CDR2 is FQNNGV. The CDR3: CASSLDPGLGTDTQYF. For the CDR3, the DNA is TGTGCCAGCAGCTTAGATCCGGGGCTAGGGACAGATACGCAGTATTTT.

The chain joins TRBV4-1 to TRBJ2-3; D not certain. Germline values: CDR1 MGHRA, CDR2 YSYEKL. This CDR3 has 15 residues. The V and J ends lost 3 bases and 0 bases respectively, with 10 bases between them. CDR3 loop: CASSHGPSSTDTQYF. The CDR3 coding sequence is TGCGCCAGCAGCCATGGACCATCTAGCACAGATACGCAGTATTTT.

This clonotype was counted between two and nine times. The rearrangement links TRBV29-1 to TRBJ2-1; D uncertain. Germline CDR1 reads SQVTM; CDR2 reads ANQGSEA. CDR3 length: 10 amino acids. The chain's CDR3 is CSCFNNEQFF. CDR3 bases: TGCAGTTGTTTCAACAATGAGCAGTTCTTC.

As regards this clonotype: The conserved final phenylalanine or tryptophan is absent from the CDR3, which likely points to a read error. CDR3 nucleotides: TGTGCCAGCAGGTCAGGGTGGGGTTCTGGATACGAGCAGTACTCC. Encoded protein: CASRSGWGSGYEQYS. The J gene is TRBJ2-7, the V gene TRBV6-5; perhaps TRBD1 as D (5 bases). The V end lost 6 bases, the J end lost 4 bases, and 19 bases lay between the germline ends. The germline CDR1 and CDR2 sequences are MNHEY and SVGAGI. CDR3 length: 15 residues.

The chain carries TRBV30 and TRBJ2-6; D gene uncertain. The germline CDR1 and CDR2 sequences are GTSNPN and SVGIG (reference sequence). V lost 0 bases to trimming and J lost 4 bases, with 7 bases between them. The CDR3 covers 14 residues. The DNA of the CDR3 is TGTGCCTGGAGTGTAACCGAGGGGGCCAACGTCCTGACTTTC. It is translated as CAWSVTEGANVLTF. The variable domain in full, completed from reference TRBV30 and TRBJ2-6, reads SQTIHQWPATLVQPVGSPLSLECTVEGTSNPNLYWYRQAAGRGLQLLFYSVGIGQISSEVPQNLSASRPQDRQFILSSKKLLLSDSGFYLCAWSVTEGANVLTFGAGSRLTVL.

The rearrangement joins TRBV7-9 to TRBJ2-7, with D hard to call. Germline CDR1 reads SEHNR; CDR2 reads FQNEAQ (reference sequence). This CDR3 spans 11 amino acids. Trimming took off 5 bases at V and 3 bases at J, with 5 bases between the two ends. The CDR3 here is CASSGSYEQYF. The CDR3 nucleotides read TGTGCCAGCAGCGGTAGCTACGAGCAGTACTTC. Full variable domain (missing parts from reference TRBV7-9 and TRBJ2-7): DTGVSQNPRHKITKRGQNVTFRCDPISEHNRLYWYRQTLGQGPEFLTYFQNEAQLEKSRLLSDRFSAERPKGSFSTLEIQRTEQGDSAMYLCASSGSYEQYFGPGTRLTVT.

This clonotype was detected only a few times. At one boundary the junction diverges from the germline segment, which might be a read error. The chain uses TRBV10-2 and TRBJ2-1; 10 bases align to TRBD2. Germline V gene data show CDR1 as WSHSY and CDR2 as SAAADI. The CDR3 spans 17 residues. In DNA form, the CDR3 reads TGCGTCAGCAGTGAGTCGTCGCTAGCGGGAGTTAGTAATGAGCAGTTCTTC. Protein: CVSSESSLAGVSNEQFF.

This clonotype occurred once. This chain connects TRBV14 to TRBJ1-1, with unresolved D. The CDR3 loop spans 12 amino acids. Germline V lookup: CDR1 SGHDN, CDR2 FVKESK. V dropped 1 base and J dropped 7 bases, with 7 bases sitting between them. CDR3 residues: CASSQGIFEAFF. The CDR3 DNA reads TGTGCCAGCAGCCAAGGGATCTTTGAAGCTTTCTTT.

The chain carries TRBV5-4 and TRBJ2-1; D possibly matches TRBD1 or TRBD2 (6 bases each). Trimming cost V 7 bases and J 6 bases, with 23 bases left between them. Germline V gives CDR1 SGHNT, CDR2 YYREEE (reference sequence). CDR3 size: 16 residues. CDR3 nucleotides: TGTGCCAGCGTACCGGACCGGGGGCGAAACATCAATGAGCAGTTCTTC. Translated, it gives CASVPDRGRNINEQFF.